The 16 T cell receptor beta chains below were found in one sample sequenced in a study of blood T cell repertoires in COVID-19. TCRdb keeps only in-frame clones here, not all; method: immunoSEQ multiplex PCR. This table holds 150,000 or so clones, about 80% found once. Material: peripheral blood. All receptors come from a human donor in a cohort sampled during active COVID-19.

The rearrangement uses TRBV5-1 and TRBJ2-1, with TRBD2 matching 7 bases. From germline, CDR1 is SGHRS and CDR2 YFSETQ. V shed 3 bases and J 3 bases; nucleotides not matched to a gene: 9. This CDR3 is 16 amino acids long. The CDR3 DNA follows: TGCGCCAGCAGCTACGATTTAGCGGGCGGCTACAATGAGCAGTTCTTC. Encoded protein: CASSYDLAGGYNEQFF.

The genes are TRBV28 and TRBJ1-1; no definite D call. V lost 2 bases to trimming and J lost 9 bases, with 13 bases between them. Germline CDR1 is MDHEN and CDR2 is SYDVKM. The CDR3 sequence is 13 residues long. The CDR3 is CASSLVSGRQAFF. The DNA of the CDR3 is TGTGCCAGCAGTTTAGTTTCCGGCAGGCAAGCTTTCTTT.

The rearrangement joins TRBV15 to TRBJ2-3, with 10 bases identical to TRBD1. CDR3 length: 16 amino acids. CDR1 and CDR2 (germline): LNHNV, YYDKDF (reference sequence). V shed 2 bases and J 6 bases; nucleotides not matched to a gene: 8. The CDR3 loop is CATSRPDRGLFDTQYF. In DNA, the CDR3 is TGTGCCACCAGCAGACCAGACAGGGGGCTTTTTGATACGCAGTATTTT.

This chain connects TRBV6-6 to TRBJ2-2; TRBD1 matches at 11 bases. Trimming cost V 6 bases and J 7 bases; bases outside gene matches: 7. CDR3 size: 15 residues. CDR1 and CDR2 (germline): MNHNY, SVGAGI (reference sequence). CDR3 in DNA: TGTGCCAGCAGGACCTCGGGACAGGGGGGCGGGGAGCTGTTTTTT. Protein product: CASRTSGQGGGELFF.

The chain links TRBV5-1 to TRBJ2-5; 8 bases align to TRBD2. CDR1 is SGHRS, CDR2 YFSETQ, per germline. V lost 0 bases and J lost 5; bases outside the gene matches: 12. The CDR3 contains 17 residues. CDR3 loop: CASSLEGRREGQETQYF. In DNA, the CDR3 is TGCGCCAGCAGCTTGGAGGGTAGACGGGAGGGCCAGGAGACCCAGTACTTC.

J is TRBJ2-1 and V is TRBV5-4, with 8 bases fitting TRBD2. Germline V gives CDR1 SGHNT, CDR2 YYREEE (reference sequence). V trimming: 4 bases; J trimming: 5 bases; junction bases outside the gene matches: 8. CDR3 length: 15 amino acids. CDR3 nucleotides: TGTGCCAGCAGCCGGGAACTAGCGGAAAACAATGAGCAGTTCTTC. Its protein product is CASSRELAENNEQFF.

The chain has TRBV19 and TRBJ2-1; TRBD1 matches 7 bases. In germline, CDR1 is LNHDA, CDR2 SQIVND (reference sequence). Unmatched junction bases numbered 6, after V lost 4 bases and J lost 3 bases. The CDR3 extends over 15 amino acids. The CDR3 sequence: CASSTTGQFYNEQFF. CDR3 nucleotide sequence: TGTGCCAGTAGTACGACAGGGCAGTTCTACAATGAGCAGTTCTTC.

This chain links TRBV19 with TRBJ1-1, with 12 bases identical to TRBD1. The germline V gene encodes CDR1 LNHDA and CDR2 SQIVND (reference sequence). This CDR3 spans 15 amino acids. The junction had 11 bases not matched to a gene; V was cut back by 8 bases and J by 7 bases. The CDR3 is CASLQGTGGWGEAFF. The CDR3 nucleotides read TGTGCCAGTCTTCAGGGGACAGGGGGCTGGGGTGAAGCTTTCTTT.

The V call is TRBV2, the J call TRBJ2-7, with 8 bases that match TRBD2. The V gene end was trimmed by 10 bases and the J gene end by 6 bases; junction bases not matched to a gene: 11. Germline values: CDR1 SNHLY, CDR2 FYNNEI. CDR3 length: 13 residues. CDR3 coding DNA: TGTGCCAACCGAGCGGGAGAAGTCGGCGAGCAGTACTTC. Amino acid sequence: CANRAGEVGEQYF.

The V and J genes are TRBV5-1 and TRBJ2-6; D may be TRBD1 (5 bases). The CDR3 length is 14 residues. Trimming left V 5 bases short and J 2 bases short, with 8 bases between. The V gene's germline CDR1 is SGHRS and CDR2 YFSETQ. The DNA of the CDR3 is TGCGCCAGCAGGCTAGGGGCTGGGGCCAACGTCCTGACTTTC. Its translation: CASRLGAGANVLTF.

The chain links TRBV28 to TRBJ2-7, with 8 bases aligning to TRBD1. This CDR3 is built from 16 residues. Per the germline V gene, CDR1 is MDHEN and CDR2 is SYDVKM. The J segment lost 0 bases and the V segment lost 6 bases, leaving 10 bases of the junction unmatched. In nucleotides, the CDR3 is TGTGCCAGCAGCCTTATACCCGGGACAGGCTCCTACGAGCAGTACTTC. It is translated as CASSLIPGTGSYEQYF. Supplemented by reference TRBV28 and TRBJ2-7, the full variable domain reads DVKVTQSSRYLVKRTGEKVFLECVQDMDHENMFWYRQDPGLGLRLIYFSYDVKMKEKGDIPEGYSVSREKKERFSLILESASTNQTSMYLCASSLIPGTGSYEQYFGPGTRLTVT.

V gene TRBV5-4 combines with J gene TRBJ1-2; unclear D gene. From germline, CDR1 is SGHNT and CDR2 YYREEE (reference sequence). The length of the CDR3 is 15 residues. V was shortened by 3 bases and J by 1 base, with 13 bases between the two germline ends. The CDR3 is CASSSPNLLNYGYTF. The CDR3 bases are TGTGCCAGCAGCTCCCCAAACTTACTTAACTATGGCTACACCTTC. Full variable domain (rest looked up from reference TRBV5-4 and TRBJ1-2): ETGVTQSPTHLIKTRGQQVTLRCSSQSGHNTVSWYQQALGQGPQFIFQYYREEENGRGNFPPRFSGLQFPNYSSELNVNALELDDSALYLCASSSPNLLNYGYTFGSGTRLTVV.

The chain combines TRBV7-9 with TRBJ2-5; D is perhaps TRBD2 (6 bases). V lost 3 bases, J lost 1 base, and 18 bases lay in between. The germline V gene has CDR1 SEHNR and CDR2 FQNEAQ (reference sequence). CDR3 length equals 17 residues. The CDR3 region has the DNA TGTGCCAGCAGCTTTAAATCGGGGGAAGGTCCCCAAGAGACCCAGTACTTC. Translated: CASSFKSGEGPQETQYF.

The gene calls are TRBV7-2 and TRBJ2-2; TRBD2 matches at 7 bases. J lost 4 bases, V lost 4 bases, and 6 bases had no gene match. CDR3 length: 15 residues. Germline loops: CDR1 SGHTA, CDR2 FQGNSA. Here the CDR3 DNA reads TGTGCCAGCAGCTACGCGGGAGTGGGCACCGGGGAGCTGTTTTTT. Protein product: CASSYAGVGTGELFF.

The CDR3 spells CASSLESGMYEKLFF. As DNA, the CDR3 is TGTGCCAGCAGCTTGGAGTCCGGCATGTATGAAAAACTGTTTTTT. V usage is TRBV7-2 and J usage is TRBJ1-4, with D unclear. Deletions cut 3 bases from V and 6 bases from J, with 14 bases between. The CDR3 extends over 15 amino acids. From germline, CDR1 is SGHTA and CDR2 FQGNSA.

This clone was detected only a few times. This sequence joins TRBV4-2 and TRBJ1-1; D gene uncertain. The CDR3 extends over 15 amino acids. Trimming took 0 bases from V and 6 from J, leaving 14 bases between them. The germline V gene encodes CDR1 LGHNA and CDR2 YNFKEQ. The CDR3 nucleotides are TGTGCCAGCAGCCAAGAATCAGTGTCCGGGGCTGAAGCTTTCTTT. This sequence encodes CASSQESVSGAEAFF.